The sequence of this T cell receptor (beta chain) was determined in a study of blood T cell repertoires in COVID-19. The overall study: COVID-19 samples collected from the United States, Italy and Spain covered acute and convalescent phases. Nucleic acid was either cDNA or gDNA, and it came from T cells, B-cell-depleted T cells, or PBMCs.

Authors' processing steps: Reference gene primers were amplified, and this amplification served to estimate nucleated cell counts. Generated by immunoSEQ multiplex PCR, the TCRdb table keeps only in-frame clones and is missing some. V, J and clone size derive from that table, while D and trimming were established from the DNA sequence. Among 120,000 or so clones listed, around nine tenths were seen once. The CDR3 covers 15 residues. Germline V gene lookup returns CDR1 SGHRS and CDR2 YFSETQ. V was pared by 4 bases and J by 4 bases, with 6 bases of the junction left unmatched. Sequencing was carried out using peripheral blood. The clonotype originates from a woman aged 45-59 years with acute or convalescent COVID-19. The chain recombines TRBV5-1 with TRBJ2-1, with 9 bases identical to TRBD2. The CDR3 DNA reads TGCGCCAGCAGCCGGGTGACTAGCGGTTACAATGAGCAGTTCTTC. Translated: CASSRVTSGYNEQFF.